Given below is one T cell receptor (beta chain) in context. Study processing details: By means of reference gene primer amplification, nucleated cell counts were estimated. The data were produced by immunoSEQ multiplex PCR, yet TCRdb's version contains in-frame clones alone and is incomplete. V and J calls and clone size follow that table, whereas D and trimming were derived from the DNA. There are some 150,000 clones in the sample; around 90% occur only once, and about 4% lies in the top ten. Trimming shortened V by 6 bases and J by 0 bases, and 4 bases separated the two germline ends. The CDR3 consists of 12 residues. The data derive from a study of blood T cell repertoires in COVID-19. The overall study: From the United States, Italy and Spain came samples of acute and convalescent COVID-19. Sources were T cells, B-cell-depleted T cells, or PBMCs; the material itself was cDNA or gDNA.

Sequencing was done on a sample of peripheral blood. The chain has TRBV12-3 or TRBV12-4 and TRBJ2-3; D gene uncertain. The sequence was collected from a woman aged 60-70 years with active or convalescent COVID-19. CDR3 sequence: CASRTSTDTQYF. Written as DNA, the CDR3 is TGTGCCAGCAGAACTAGCACAGATACGCAGTATTTT.